A selection of T cell receptor beta chains follows, all from one sample in a study of blood T cells in healthy people across ages. TCRdb fed the 5' RACE reads into MiXCR, producing one record per CDR3 protein. This sample has around 1,800,000 distinct CDR3 sequences, with roughly two fifths found just once. Material for sequencing was blood. The receptor set was obtained from a human donor in good health. Each CDR3 is given with its conserved first and last residue. The order of the fields is J gene, clone size, V gene, D gene, CDR3 DNA, CDR3 protein. The D gene is left open where the match is weak. Not every row has a clone size; where given, it reads once, few, many or a size class.

>TRBJ2-3|.|TRBV15|.
TGTGCCACCAGCAGCGAACTTCGAACAGATACGCAGTATTTT
CATSSELRTDTQYF
>TRBJ2-4|.|TRBV7-2|.
TGTGCCAGCAGCTTAGGACGGACCTACAATGAGCAGTACTTC
CASSLGRTYNEQYF
>TRBJ2-7|few|TRBV7-2|TRBD2
TGTGCCAGCAGCCCGACTAGCGGGGGGCCCGCTCGGTACGAGCAGTACTTC
CASSPTSGGPARYEQYF
>TRBJ2-1|many|TRBV15|.
TGTGCCACCAGCAGAGATTTCTTGTATGAGCAGTTCTTC
CATSRDFLYEQFF
>TRBJ2-1|once|TRBV2|TRBD2
TGTGTCAGCAGCGACTCCGGACTAGCGGGGGGGAAGCAGTTCTTC
CVSSDSGLAGGKQFF
>TRBJ2-5|.|TRBV7-2|TRBD1
TGTGCCAGCAGCTTTAGACAGGGGAGCGGAGAGACCCAGTACTTC
CASSFRQGSGETQYF
>TRBJ1-1|.|TRBV7-3|TRBD1
TGTGCCAGCAGTCGGGGGACAGGGGGTGAAGCTTTCTTT
CASSRGTGGEAFF
>TRBJ1-2|.|TRBV28|.
TGTGCCAGCAGTTTAAATCTCCCCATACAGGGTTCCACCTTC
CASSLNLPIQGSTF
>TRBJ1-2|.|TRBV12-3/TRBV12-4|.
TGTGCCAGCAGGTCCGAGGAGGGAAACTATGGCTACACCTTC
CASRSEEGNYGYTF
>TRBJ2-1|few|TRBV6-1|TRBD2
TGTGCCAGTATGATACTAGCGGGGAAGGGGGATGAGCAGTTCTTC
CASMILAGKGDEQFF
>TRBJ2-5|few|TRBV4-3|.
TGCGCCAGCAGCCAAGTGGGGGATGGCCGGAAGCAGTACTTC
CASSQVGDGRKQYF
>TRBJ2-7|few|TRBV6-5|TRBD1
TGTGCCAGCAGTCCAGGGACAGGCCACGAGCAGTACTTC
CASSPGTGHEQYF
>TRBJ2-7|.|TRBV7-6|TRBD1
TGTGCCAGCAGCTTAGCTTTGGACAGGGTCAACGAGCAGTACTTC
CASSLALDRVNEQYF
>TRBJ2-7|few|TRBV29-1|TRBD2
TGCAGCGTTGAAGAGGAAGGCGGGAGCTCCTACGAGCAGTACTTC
CSVEEEGGSSYEQYF
>TRBJ2-3|once|TRBV5-1|.
TGCGCCAGCAGCTTGGGGTGGCGGGCCCTCCAGGCAGATACACAGTATTTT
CASSLGWRALQADTQYF
>TRBJ1-5|.|TRBV7-2|.
TGTGCCAGCAGCTTAGTAAGCACTAATAGCAATCAGCCCCAGCATTTT
CASSLVSTNSNQPQHF
>TRBJ2-2|.|TRBV12-3/TRBV12-4|.
TGTGCCAGCAGTTTGGGGCAGATCACCGGGGAGCTGTTTTTT
CASSLGQITGELFF
>TRBJ1-4|.|TRBV9|.
TGTGCCAGCAGCGTAGGGTCAAGAACTAATGAAAAACTGTTTTTT
CASSVGSRTNEKLFF
>TRBJ2-7|.|TRBV7-9|.
TGTGCCAGCAGCCCCCCCGGCGGGACAGAGAGCTCCTACGAGCAGTACTTC
CASSPPGGTESSYEQYF
>TRBJ1-4|.|TRBV20-1|TRBD1
TGCAGTGCTAGAGATGGGCGGACAGGTCGTGGAAAACTGTTTTTT
CSARDGRTGRGKLFF
>TRBJ1-2|.|TRBV6-6|.
TGTGTCAGCAGTGAGGGGGGCGATAGCTATGGCTACACCTTC
CVSSEGGDSYGYTF
>TRBJ1-3|.|TRBV28|.
TGTGCCAGCCGGGGATTCTCTGGAAACACCATATATTTT
CASRGFSGNTIYF
>TRBJ1-2|.|TRBV24-1|.
TGTGCCACCAGTGACTCAGGGGAGGTCTATGGCTACACCTTC
CATSDSGEVYGYTF
>TRBJ2-7|few|TRBV20-1|.
TGCAGTGAAACTTATGGGGGCGAGCAGTACTTC
CSETYGGEQYF
>TRBJ2-2|.|TRBV28|TRBD2
TGTGCCAGCAGTTACGGGGGGGCACGGGAGCTGTTTTTT
CASSYGGARELFF
>TRBJ2-7|few|TRBV3-1|.
TGTGCCGGCAGCCAAGATTCTGTGATCTCCTACGAGCAGTACTTC
CAGSQDSVISYEQYF
>TRBJ1-2|.|TRBV29-1|.
TGCAGCGTTGAAACCGGACAGTCGGGCTACACCTTC
CSVETGQSGYTF
>TRBJ2-7|.|TRBV7-2|.
TGTGCCAGCAGCTTTGCTCTTCCTACCTACGAGCAGTACTTC
CASSFALPTYEQYF
>TRBJ2-3|.|TRBV13|.
TGTGCCAGCAGCCTCCAGGCTGTGAGCACAGATACGCAGTATTTT
CASSLQAVSTDTQYF
>TRBJ1-2|few|TRBV9|.
TGTGCCAGCAGCGTAGACACAGGGAATGGCTACACCTTC
CASSVDTGNGYTF
>TRBJ2-7|many|TRBV3-1|TRBD1
TGTGCCAGCAGCCAAGGGACAGGGGGCGAGCAGTACTTC
CASSQGTGGEQYF
>TRBJ2-7|.|TRBV2|.
TGTGCCAGCACGAAGGTTTACGAGCAGTACTTC
CASTKVYEQYF
>TRBJ2-5|few|TRBV20-1|.
TGCAGTGCTAGAGATTTCGTGGTTAGCTTGGAGACCCAGTACTTC
CSARDFVVSLETQYF
>TRBJ2-2|.|TRBV20-1|.
TGCAGTGCTAGTCTCCGGGGTGTCGGCGGGGAGCTGTTTTTT
CSASLRGVGGELFF
>TRBJ1-2|few|TRBV6-4|TRBD1
TGTGCCAGCAGTGACGCTACCGGGACAGAGGAGAAGCCTGGCTACACCTTC
CASSDATGTEEKPGYTF
>TRBJ2-7|.|TRBV6-2/TRBV6-3|TRBD2
TGTGCCAGCAGTTACTCGAAGATAGGCGGGGGGACGGCTAACCTTTACGAGCAGTACTTC
CASSYSKIGGGTANLYEQYF
>TRBJ1-2|.|TRBV9|.
TGTGCCAGCAGCGTATCGGCAGCAAACTATGGCTACACCTTC
CASSVSAANYGYTF
>TRBJ2-3|.|TRBV7-9|.
TGTGCCAGCAGCTCCTGGGACTGGGACACAGATACGCAGTATTTT
CASSSWDWDTDTQYF
>TRBJ2-4|few|TRBV7-2|.
TGTGCCAGCAGTCAGTTTGGGGACATTCAGTACTTC
CASSQFGDIQYF
>TRBJ1-2|few|TRBV7-8|.
TGTGCCAGCAGCCCTGGACGGGGAAGAGCGGGAGGCTACACCTTC
CASSPGRGRAGGYTF
>TRBJ2-3|.|TRBV7-2|TRBD2
TGTGCCGGCTCCACGACTAGCGGGTCAGATACGCAGTATTTT
CAGSTTSGSDTQYF
>TRBJ1-2|.|TRBV16|.
TGTGTCAGCAGTCAATCGAACGGGGATGGCTACACCTTC
CVSSQSNGDGYTF
>TRBJ1-6|few|TRBV4-3|TRBD1
TGCGCCAGCAGCCAAGGGGTGGGACAGGGGGATTCACCCCTCCACTTT
CASSQGVGQGDSPLHF
>TRBJ1-3|.|TRBV4-2|.
TGTGCCAGCAGCCAAGACGGGTTCTCTGGAAACACCATATATTTT
CASSQDGFSGNTIYF
>TRBJ1-2|.|TRBV11-2|.
TGTGCCGGCAGCGCCCAGGCGAACTATGGCTACACCTTC
CAGSAQANYGYTF
>TRBJ1-2|few|TRBV24-1|.
TGTGCCACCAGTGAATCCGGGACCTACTATGGCTACACCTTC
CATSESGTYYGYTF
>TRBJ2-3|few|TRBV27|.
TGTGCCAGCAGTTTCAGGGGAGGGTTCGCAGATACGCAGTATTTT
CASSFRGGFADTQYF
>TRBJ2-5|many|TRBV4-3|.
TGCGCCAGCAGCCGAGGTCTGGGGGTCGGGGAGCAGTACTTC
CASSRGLGVGEQYF
>TRBJ1-1|few|TRBV7-9|.
TGTGCCAGCAGCTTAGACAGGGTCGGCGGCACTGAAGCTTTCTTT
CASSLDRVGGTEAFF